The entry below gives a single TCR beta chain sequence along with its context. This clonotype was seen a handful of times. This clone's antigen is unknown. Base qualities are not at hand, and no much larger clone is one base apart. These data belong to a study of T-cell memory formation after mild COVID-19 (TCRdb year 2021). Regarding the research as a whole: TCR sequence clusters from the two donors were found to be largely donor specific. In a couple of donors, T-cell clones that expanded and contracted after mild COVID-19 were tracked by sequencing TCRalpha and TCRbeta repertoires over time. Two young, previously healthy adult volunteers, one female and one male, were included in the cohort.

The instrument was an Illumina NovaSeq 6000. TCRalpha and TCRbeta cDNA libraries were built by 5'RACE with constant-segment primers, adding sample barcodes and unique molecular identifiers. Trizol reagent was used to extract RNA from every sample. Library amplification was performed in two PCR steps, and a second sample barcode and Illumina TruSeq adapters were introduced in the second step. Libraries were sequenced on an Illumina NovaSeq with 2 x 150 bp paired-end reads. The authors processed their data as follows. With migec v1.2.7, reads were demultiplexed and then collapsed into UMI-guided consensus sequences. Using mixcr v2.1.11, UMI consensuses were aligned to TRA and TRB V and J templates and then assembled into clonotypes. Clonotypes were classified as expanded or contracted when called significant by both edgeR and NoisET, with noise models trained on biological replicates. For edgeR calls, the cutoffs were a false discovery rate-adjusted p below 0.01 and a log2 fold-change threshold of 1. As an exploratory analysis of dynamics, max-normalized trajectories of the 1000 most abundant clonotypes were examined with PCA combined with hierarchical clustering. Separately sequenced CD4+ and CD8+ repertoires were used to assign the CD4 or CD8 phenotype of responding clones. TCRdb passed the public sequencing reads through fastp at Q25 and MiXCR, retaining productive beta sequences. Rows with one shared CDR3 protein collapse into an entry with the most common genes and DNA. TCRdb's processing, not the study's, gives the V and J calls here. Here the sample has tens of thousands of distinct CDR3 sequences; about 13% occur a single time. About 25% of the sample rests with the top ten.

CDR1 and CDR2 were assigned from the germline V gene as SGDLS and YYNGEE. There are 15 amino acids in the CDR3, from cysteine to phenylalanine inclusive. This entry keeps only the CDR3 DNA: 45 bases, framed from base 1. V loses 3 bases, J loses 5 bases, and the germline ends lie 17 bases apart. Ficoll-Paque density gradient centrifugation was the method used to isolate PBMCs. The paper's findings and limits, for the study overall: SARS-CoV-2 specificity was not confirmed for the second-wave clones peaking on day 37. Only a couple of mild cases were covered by the study, and larger cohorts that include severe cases with pre-infection samples were considered necessary. Some responding clones were found in pre-infection memory, which suggests that pre-existing cross-reactive memory T cells took part in the SARS-CoV-2 response. Clones contracting from day 15 to 85 had balanced CD4/CD8 phenotypes, while a second wave expanding from day 15 to 37 was biased towards CD4+. Contracting CD4+ clones turned up mainly in the CM and EM memory subsets, whereas EMRA was where CD8+ clones were enriched.

This TCR was recovered from an adult woman who had mild COVID-19 (a few samples of this study predate the infection). The sample titles of this study are shuffled in the database, so cell type and time point are left out; the donor was told from shared clones. Material: PBMCs or a T cell subset sorted from them (not recorded which). The V and J segments used are TRBV9 and TRBJ2-5; no D gene is confidently identified. The sequenced DNA: TGTGCCAGCAGCGAAGGTGTCAGCTTCGGGGAGACCCAGTACTTC. It specifies CASSEGVSFGETQYF.